Following are 7 T cell receptor beta chains from one sample sequenced in a study of regulatory T cells in long-lasting Graves disease. Combining iRepertoire HTBI primers with Arm-PCR of CDR3 regions, the authors built TCR beta libraries. MiXCR, run by TCRdb on the multiplex PCR reads, gives a single entry per CDR3 protein. Of 500,000 or so distinct CDR3 sequences listed, roughly 15% were seen once; the top ten hold roughly 25%. Time point meaning: newly diagnosed GD, antithyroid drugs for less than 3 months. TCR sequences were obtained from RNA taken from PBMCs. This sample also appeared in a second study, on T cells in Graves' hyperthyroidism and ophthalmopathy.

The material sequenced was peripheral blood mononuclear cells (PBMCs), taken at new diagnosis, from a patient treated with antithyroid drugs. The source of these receptors is a woman aged 40 to 65 with Graves disease.

This clonotype was counted between two and nine times. The chain combines TRBV9 with TRBJ2-6, with 9 bases identical to TRBD1. The CDR3 consists of 17 residues. After removal of 3 bases from V and 2 bases from J, the junction contained 6 bases not matched to a gene. Germline V gene sequence: CDR1 SGDLS, CDR2 YYNGEE. Written as DNA, the CDR3 is TGTGCCAGCAGCGATCGACAGGGGGGCGCTGGGGCCAACGTCCTGACTTTC. Encoded protein: CASSDRQGGAGANVLTF. Filled out from reference TRBV9 and TRBJ2-6, the complete variable domain reads DSGVTQTPKHLITATGQRVTLRCSPRSGDLSVYWYQQSLDQGLQFLIQYYNGEERAKGNILERFSAQQFPDLHSELNLSSLELGDSALYFCASSDRQGGAGANVLTFGAGSRLTVL.

This clonotype has at least ten counts. This sequence joins TRBV2 and TRBJ2-5; maybe TRBD2 (6 bases). The length of the CDR3 is 12 residues. The germline V gene has CDR1 SNHLY and CDR2 FYNNEI. V was shortened by 4 bases and J by 5 bases, with 8 bases between the two germline ends. CDR3 residues: CASSAAGETQYF. The CDR3 region has the DNA TGTGCCAGCAGTGCGGCGGGGGAGACCCAGTACTTC.

Ten or more counts support this clonotype. The rearrangement links TRBV6-2 or TRBV6-3 to TRBJ2-7; no firm D call. Trimming removed 5 bases at V and 2 bases at J, with 10 bases between. The CDR3 has 13 residues. The germline gives CDR1 MNHEY, CDR2 SVGEGT. In DNA, the CDR3 is TGTGCCAGCAGTGCGTATGGACCCTACGAGCAGTACTTC. This translates into CASSAYGPYEQYF.

This clonotype showed up just a few times. CDR3 in amino acids: CASSIGNSNQPQHF. In DNA, the CDR3 is TGTGCCAGTAGTATCGGGAATAGCAATCAGCCCCAGCATTTT. The chain employs TRBV19 and TRBJ1-5; D remains ambiguous. Germline assignment: CDR1 LNHDA and CDR2 SQIVND (reference sequence). Trimming took 3 bases from V and 0 from J, leaving 6 bases between them. The CDR3 has 14 amino acids.

This clonotype was seen only a few times. The CDR3 spells CASEDRPYEQYF. As DNA, the CDR3 is TGTGCTAGTGAGGACAGACCCTACGAGCAGTACTTC. This chain connects TRBV12-5 to TRBJ2-7; perhaps TRBD1 as D (6 bases). The CDR3 has 12 residues. V lost 7 bases and J 2 bases, leaving 9 bases between the germline ends. Germline V gene sequence: CDR1 LGHNT, CDR2 FRNRAP.

V and J are TRBV19 and TRBJ1-6; tentatively, D is TRBD1 (6 bases). This CDR3 has 14 amino acids. Germline CDR1 is LNHDA and CDR2 is SQIVND (reference sequence). Trimming took 6 bases from V and 6 from J, leaving 12 bases between them. CDR3 DNA sequence: TGTGCCAGTAGGCCACAGGGTATTAATTCACCCCTCCACTTT. Residues: CASRPQGINSPLHF.

This sequence joins TRBV20-1 and TRBJ2-1; possibly TRBD2 for D (6 bases). The CDR3 spans 16 residues. Deletions cut 1 base from V and 7 bases from J, with 20 bases between. Germline V gene lookup returns CDR1 DFQATT and CDR2 SNEGSKA (reference sequence). Here the CDR3 reads CSARAPPAGTQNEQFF. CDR3 DNA sequence: TGCAGTGCTAGAGCCCCCCCGGCGGGGACGCAGAATGAGCAGTTCTTC.